Listed below are T cell receptor beta chains from one sample, sequenced in a study of T-cell memory formation after mild COVID-19. One entry per CDR3 protein, called by TCRdb with MiXCR from the 5' RACE reads. The sample holds 150,000 to 200,000 distinct CDR3 sequences, around a tenth seen once. Material: PBMCs or a T cell subset sorted from them (not recorded which). The receptor source for this set is a man younger than 35 who had mild COVID-19 (a few samples of this study predate the infection). Cell type and time point are not known. Both conserved end residues are part of each CDR3.

j_gene,len,v_gene,CDR3aa
TRBJ2-3,14,TRBV4-3,CASSQVTETDTQYF
TRBJ2-2,14,TRBV2,CASSEQGRTGELFF
TRBJ2-3,16,TRBV4-3,CASSQAGGASTDTQYF
TRBJ2-2,13,TRBV12-3/TRBV12-4,CATGLAGVGELFF
TRBJ2-1,14,TRBV5-1,CASSLETGLPRKFF
TRBJ1-4,15,TRBV7-2,CASSRNRGRWEKLFF
TRBJ2-1,16,TRBV7-3,CASSQGGQGGRGEQFF
TRBJ2-7,12,TRBV2,CASSEGGYEQYF
TRBJ2-3,17,TRBV4-3,CASSQAWGLAGADTQYF
TRBJ2-1,15,TRBV20-1,CSAKTGLAAIHEQFF
TRBJ2-3,16,TRBV4-3,CASSQDHSGGSNTQYF
TRBJ2-1,14,TRBV10-3,CAITASGSYNEQFF
TRBJ2-3,17,TRBV4-3,CASSRVTGLAGLDTQYF
TRBJ2-3,16,TRBV28,CASSSAGTGNTDTQYF
TRBJ2-1,14,TRBV20-1,CSAPWTGGNNEQFF
TRBJ2-1,16,TRBV15,CATSTGWGQTYNEQFF
TRBJ2-5,16,TRBV7-2,CASSLMRMRGQETQYF
TRBJ2-7,13,TRBV5-1,CASSPRGGTEQYF
TRBJ2-5,13,TRBV10-2,CASSVSGRETQYF
TRBJ1-1,15,TRBV12-3/TRBV12-4,CASRRLTGGETEAFF
TRBJ2-2,13,TRBV2,CASRENWAGELFF
TRBJ2-2,20,TRBV6-6,CASSSMLLNFRDKYTGELFF
TRBJ2-1,12,TRBV28,CASWQLYNEQFF
TRBJ2-2,12,TRBV5-1,CASRQGTGELFF
TRBJ2-7,14,TRBV4-3,CASSQAGRGREQYF
TRBJ1-6,15,TRBV18,CASSPDRSYNSPLHF
TRBJ2-5,13,TRBV6-5,CASSYQVGETQYF
TRBJ1-1,14,TRBV7-2,CASSFGGPVTEAFF
TRBJ2-2,17,TRBV9,CASSVRTSSGDTGELFF
TRBJ2-3,13,TRBV7-2,CASSSDGTDTQYF
TRBJ2-6,15,TRBV12-3/TRBV12-4,CASSRGTGGANVLTF
TRBJ2-2,15,TRBV7-3,CASSSARDNTGELFF
TRBJ1-6,12,TRBV7-9,CASSFQNSPLHF
TRBJ2-3,16,TRBV7-6,CASSLGTSGGVGTQYF
TRBJ2-6,18,TRBV7-2,CASSQRGTTLSGANVLTF
TRBJ1-4,17,TRBV4-3,CASSPLGQGAKDEKLFF
TRBJ2-1,11,TRBV5-3,CARGAENEQFF
TRBJ1-6,15,TRBV28,CASTPMGRTNSPLHF
TRBJ1-6,14,TRBV5-1,CASSLGRINSPLHF
TRBJ2-1,14,TRBV11-2,CASSLSGTYNEQFF
TRBJ2-3,13,TRBV9,CASSGPSVDTQYF
TRBJ1-6,13,TRBV5-1,CASSLDRNSPLHF
TRBJ1-6,14,TRBV7-9,CASSREGGGAPLHF
TRBJ2-5,13,TRBV10-1,CASSMGGSETQYF
TRBJ1-3,13,TRBV7-9,CASTRGPGNTIYF
TRBJ2-2,14,TRBV5-1,CASSGGQLAGELFF
TRBJ2-3,15,TRBV5-6,CASSPQQSSRTTQYF
TRBJ1-5,15,TRBV12-5,CASGLVPGVGQPQHF
TRBJ1-6,16,TRBV5-1,CASSLAGGRETSPLHF
TRBJ1-5,13,TRBV30,CAWSLGPYQPQHF
TRBJ1-2,15,TRBV7-2,CASSVYFGESYGYTF
TRBJ2-5,12,TRBV7-8,CASSSPGETQYF
TRBJ2-7,13,TRBV5-1,CASSPDRTHEQYF